A single sample gave rise to the 27 T cell receptor beta chains below, sequenced in a study of blood T cell repertoires in COVID-19. TCRdb's copy holds only in-frame clones and misses some; the assay was immunoSEQ multiplex PCR. The profile shows roughly 190,000 clones, approximately 73% of them singletons. The sequencing sample was made of PBMCs or T cells enriched from blood (not recorded which). The source is a woman aged 45-59 years with acute COVID-19.

This clone was picked up a small number of times. V gene TRBV19 combines with J gene TRBJ1-1; D is ambiguous. This CDR3 region has 13 residues. Trimming stripped 4 bases from V and 2 bases from J, with 8 bases between. Germline-derived CDR1 and CDR2 are LNHDA and SQIVND (reference sequence). The CDR3 spells CASSNRQNTEAFF. CDR3 DNA sequence: TGTGCCAGTAGTAACAGACAAAACACTGAAGCTTTCTTT.

The V call is TRBV6-5, the J call TRBJ1-1; no clear D. The V gene's germline CDR1 is MNHEY and CDR2 SVGAGI. The V end was cut by 6 bases, the J end by 3 bases, with 11 bases between. CDR3 length: 13 amino acids. The CDR3 nucleotides are TGTGCCAGCAGGGACGGAGGCTACACTGAAGCTTTCTTT. As protein: CASRDGGYTEAFF.

This clone was recorded only once. The J gene is TRBJ1-4, the V gene TRBV5-1, with D perhaps TRBD1 (6 bases). Per the germline V gene, CDR1 is SGHRS and CDR2 is YFSETQ. Deletions cut 4 bases from V and 0 bases from J, with 10 bases between. The length of the CDR3 is 15 residues. The CDR3 here is CASSTGHTTNEKLFF. CDR3 bases: TGCGCCAGCAGCACGGGACACACAACTAATGAAAAACTGTTTTTT. The variable domain in full, with the rest retrieved from reference TRBV5-1 and TRBJ1-4, is KAGVTQTPRYLIKTRGQQVTLSCSPISGHRSVSWYQQTPGQGLQFLFEYFSETQRNKGNFPGRFSGRQFSNSRSEMNVSTLELGDSALYLCASSTGHTTNEKLFFGSGTQLSVL.

The chain has TRBV27 and TRBJ2-1, with TRBD1 matching 10 bases. Trimming cost V 7 bases and J 7 bases; bases outside gene matches: 4. The CDR3 extends over 13 amino acids. The germline gives CDR1 MNHEY, CDR2 SMNVEV (reference sequence). The CDR3 coding sequence is TGTGCCAGCAAAAGGACAGGGGGGAATGAGCAGTTCTTC. This codes for CASKRTGGNEQFF.

The V and J genes are TRBV5-1 and TRBJ1-2, with 7 bases that match TRBD1. CDR3 length: 16 amino acids. Germline-derived CDR1 and CDR2 are SGHRS and YFSETQ. V lost 2 bases to trimming and J lost 2 bases; unmatched junction nucleotides: 9. The CDR3 here is CASSFGIQGKNYGYTF. The CDR3 DNA reads as TGCGCCAGCAGCTTCGGGATACAGGGGAAGAACTATGGCTACACCTTC.

The chain employs TRBV6-5 and TRBJ1-1; the D is unclear. The germline gives CDR1 MNHEY, CDR2 SVGAGI. There are 13 residues in the CDR3. V lost 7 bases to trimming and J lost 1 base, with 10 bases between them. The DNA of the CDR3 is TGTGCCAGCACCCTGGGCCGGAACACTGAAGCTTTCTTT. Encoded protein: CASTLGRNTEAFF.

The J gene is TRBJ2-3, the V gene TRBV7-9; D gene unclear. Germline assignment: CDR1 SEHNR and CDR2 FQNEAQ (reference sequence). The V gene lost 2 bases and the J gene lost 2 bases, with 14 bases spanning the gap. The CDR3 consists of 16 residues. CDR3 sequence (DNA): TGTGCCAGCAGCTTAAATAAGCCAATCTTCACAGATACGCAGTATTTT. Its protein is CASSLNKPIFTDTQYF.

This clone was recorded once. V is TRBV5-1 and J is TRBJ2-7; 13 positions agree with TRBD2. Germline V gene data show CDR1 as SGHRS and CDR2 as YFSETQ. V lost 5 bases and J lost 6; bases outside the gene matches: 5. CDR3 size: 14 residues. The CDR3 region is CASSMGLAGTEQYV. The CDR3 nucleotides read TGCGCCAGCAGTATGGGACTAGCGGGGACCGAGCAGTACGTC.

The chain is built from TRBV7-2 and TRBJ1-1, with TRBD1 matching over 8 bases. V lost 5 bases, J lost 2 bases, and 13 bases stayed unmatched. Germline CDR1 and CDR2: SGHTA and FQGNSA. This CDR3 region has 17 residues. DNA for the CDR3: TGTGCCAGCAGCAGAAAGACAGGGGATTCTGTTAACACTGAAGCTTTCTTT. This translates into CASSRKTGDSVNTEAFF.

The CDR3 here is CASRPPGTEATGELFF. The CDR3 coding sequence is TGCGCCAGCAGACCACCAGGGACAGAGGCCACCGGGGAGCTGTTTTTT. The chain has TRBV5-1 and TRBJ2-2; 7 positions match TRBD1. The J segment lost 4 bases and the V segment lost 5 bases, leaving 11 bases of the junction unmatched. The CDR3 runs 16 residues. The V gene's germline CDR1 is SGHRS and CDR2 YFSETQ.

V usage is TRBV6-5 and J usage is TRBJ2-5, with TRBD2 matching 8 bases. The J segment lost 7 bases and the V segment lost 6 bases, leaving 7 bases of the junction unmatched. CDR3 length: 13 residues. Germline assignment: CDR1 MNHEY and CDR2 SVGAGI. The DNA of the CDR3 is TGTGCCAGCAGCGGAGTAGCGGGGTCGACCCAGTACTTC. Translating it yields CASSGVAGSTQYF.

The CDR3 coding sequence is TGTGCCAGCAGTACGTATACAGGTAACACTGAAGCTTTCTTT. Translation gives CASSTYTGNTEAFF. The V call is TRBV28, the J call TRBJ1-1; the D gene is possibly TRBD1 (5 bases). The CDR3 runs to 14 residues. Trimming stripped 5 bases from V and 2 bases from J, with 12 bases between. Germline CDR1 and CDR2: MDHEN and SYDVKM.

The CDR3 DNA follows: TGTGCCAGCAGCCGGGGGGTTTCAGGAAACACCATATATTTT. This translates into CASSRGVSGNTIYF. V usage is TRBV3-1 (or the pseudogene TRBV3-2) and J usage is TRBJ1-3; D possibly corresponds to TRBD1 (5 bases). The germline V and J ends were trimmed by 4 bases and 4 bases, with 11 bases remaining between them. CDR1 is LGHDT and CDR2 is YNNKEL in the germline V gene (reference sequence). CDR3 length: 14 amino acids.

This clone was counted at least ten times. The chain employs TRBV9 and TRBJ1-2, with 12 bases matching TRBD1. Per the germline V gene, CDR1 is SGDLS and CDR2 is YYNGEE. J was trimmed by 7 bases and V by 1 base; bases with no gene match: 5. CDR3 length: 15 residues. The CDR3 sequence is CASSVPGTGGSGYTF. The CDR3 coding sequence is TGTGCCAGCAGCGTACCCGGGACAGGGGGCAGTGGCTACACCTTC. The full variable domain, in which reference TRBV9 and TRBJ1-2 provide the parts outside the CDR3, is DSGVTQTPKHLITATGQRVTLRCSPRSGDLSVYWYQQSLDQGLQFLIQYYNGEERAKGNILERFSAQQFPDLHSELNLSSLELGDSALYFCASSVPGTGGSGYTFGSGTRLTVV.

V and J are TRBV19 and TRBJ1-2; TRBD1 agrees at 10 bases. The CDR3 consists of 14 residues. Germline V lookup: CDR1 LNHDA, CDR2 SQIVND (reference sequence). J lost 5 bases, V lost 3 bases, and 3 bases had no gene match. CDR3: CASSILGQGYGYTF. In DNA, the CDR3 is TGTGCCAGTAGTATCTTGGGACAGGGGTATGGCTACACCTTC.

The chain recombines TRBV5-6 with TRBJ1-3; D is unresolved. Germline V gene data show CDR1 as SGHDT and CDR2 as YYEEEE. The CDR3 spans 16 residues. With 4 bases removed from V and 0 bases from J, the gap between germline ends came to 14 bases. CDR3 DNA: TGTGCCAGCAGCAATTACGATCAGCGCTCTGGAAACACCATATATTTT. This sequence encodes CASSNYDQRSGNTIYF.

This clone has only one observation. This chain uses TRBV23-1 with TRBJ2-1, with TRBD1 matching 7 bases. TRBV23-1 is reported as an ORF; its role is uncertain. The CDR3 has 16 residues. The V gene end was trimmed by 1 base and the J gene end by 7 bases; junction bases not matched to a gene: 10. The CDR3 nucleotides are TGCGCCAGCAGTCAATGGTCCGGGACAGAGCATAATGAGCAGTTCTTC. Amino acid sequence: CASSQWSGTEHNEQFF.

The V and J genes are TRBV7-2 and TRBJ1-2, with 7 bases aligning to TRBD1. CDR1 is SGHTA and CDR2 is FQGNSA in the germline V gene. The trim removed 2 bases at V and 8 bases at J, leaving 8 bases unmatched. This CDR3 has 14 amino acids. This CDR3 reads CASSLTGESRGYTF. CDR3 nucleotide sequence: TGTGCCAGCAGCTTAACAGGGGAGAGTAGGGGCTACACCTTC. The complete variable domain, with remaining parts taken from reference TRBV7-2 and TRBJ1-2, reads GAGVSQSPSNKVTEKGKDVELRCDPISGHTALYWYRQSLGQGLEFLIYFQGNSAPDKSGLPSDRFSAERTGGSVSTLTIQRTQQEDSAVYLCASSLTGESRGYTFGSGTRLTVV.

The rearrangement uses TRBV6-5 and TRBJ1-1, with TRBD1 identical over 8 bases. V was clipped by 8 bases and J by 1 base; unmatched bases: 6. Germline values: CDR1 MNHEY, CDR2 SVGAGI. This CDR3 contains 14 residues. The CDR3 DNA reads TGTGCCAGCCATCGACAGGGGCGGAACACTGAAGCTTTCTTT. Its protein product is CASHRQGRNTEAFF.

This clone was seen more than once but under ten times. The chain recombines TRBV5-6 with TRBJ2-7; D is possibly TRBD2 (6 bases). From germline, CDR1 is SGHDT and CDR2 YYEEEE. The CDR3 totals 14 residues. V was clipped by 4 bases and J by 6 bases, with 17 bases between them. The CDR3 sequence is CASSNWNYGSEQYV. The CDR3 DNA is TGTGCCAGCAGCAACTGGAATTACGGGAGCGAGCAGTACGTC.

CDR3 region: CASEGQPGVGSPLHF. The DNA of the CDR3 is TGTGCCAGCGAGGGACAGCCGGGGGTTGGTTCACCCCTCCACTTT. This chain joins TRBV2 and TRBJ1-6; TRBD1 agrees at 7 bases. The CDR3 length is 15 residues. Losses at the gene ends were 8 bases for V and 9 bases for J; bases not matched to a gene: 13. From germline, CDR1 is SNHLY and CDR2 FYNNEI. Filled out from reference TRBV2 and TRBJ1-6, the complete variable domain reads EPEVTQTPSHQVTQMGQEVILRCVPISNHLYFYWYRQILGQKVEFLVSFYNNEISEKSEIFDDQFSVERPDGSNFTLKIRSTKLEDSAMYFCASEGQPGVGSPLHFGNGTRLTVT.

The V call is TRBV25-1, the J call TRBJ2-1; 10 bases agree with TRBD2. This CDR3 has 16 residues. Germline CDR1 reads MGHDK; CDR2 reads SYGVNS. After removal of 7 bases from V and 10 bases from J, the junction contained 16 bases not matched to a gene. As DNA, the CDR3 is TGTGCCAGCAAAGGACTAGCGGACGGGTATGTAAGCGAGCAGTTCTTC. This translates into CASKGLADGYVSEQFF.

The chain carries TRBV19 and TRBJ1-2; 8 positions agree with TRBD1. The CDR3 extends over 14 amino acids. The germline CDR1 and CDR2 sequences are LNHDA and SQIVND (reference sequence). Trimming cost V 5 bases and J 4 bases; bases outside gene matches: 6. The CDR3 here is CASSGRQGSYGYTF. The CDR3 DNA reads TGTGCCAGTAGTGGGAGACAGGGGAGCTATGGCTACACCTTC. Drawing the rest from reference TRBV19 and TRBJ1-2, the complete variable domain is DGGITQSPKYLFRKEGQNVTLSCEQNLNHDAMYWYRQDPGQGLRLIYYSQIVNDFQKGDIAEGYSVSREKKESFPLTVTSAQKNPTAFYLCASSGRQGSYGYTFGSGTRLTVV.

This chain uses TRBV6-4 with TRBJ2-3; D is perhaps TRBD2 (6 bases). The CDR3 runs to 15 residues. CDR1 MRHNA and CDR2 SNTAGT come from the germline V gene. V was cut by 11 bases and J by 1 base, with 19 bases left in between. This chain's CDR3 is CASRPRLEGTDTQYF. CDR3 DNA: TGTGCCTCTAGACCTAGACTAGAGGGCACAGATACGCAGTATTTT.

This chain uses TRBV19 with TRBJ1-6, with D possibly being TRBD1 (6 bases). Trimming left V 2 bases short and J 6 bases short, with 11 bases between. There are 15 residues in the CDR3. CDR1 and CDR2 from the germline V gene are LNHDA and SQIVND (reference sequence). CDR3 in DNA: TGTGCCAGTAGTATACAGGGGATCGCTAATTCACCCCTCCACTTT. Its protein is CASSIQGIANSPLHF.

The chain links TRBV30 to TRBJ1-5, with TRBD1 matching 8 bases. Germline V lookup: CDR1 GTSNPN, CDR2 SVGIG (reference sequence). After removal of 7 bases from V and 2 bases from J, the junction contained 7 bases not matched to a gene. The CDR3 spans 14 residues. The CDR3 sequence is CAFDRGNGNQPQHF. In nucleotides, the CDR3 is TGTGCCTTTGACAGGGGCAATGGCAATCAGCCCCAGCATTTT.

J is TRBJ1-1 and V is TRBV7-9, with D uncertain. This CDR3 contains 15 residues. Germline CDR1 SEHNR, CDR2 FQNEAQ (reference sequence). V lost 1 base and J lost 1, with 10 bases in between. The CDR3 spells CASSLDGVRNTEAFF. Here the CDR3 DNA reads TGTGCCAGCAGCTTAGACGGGGTGAGGAACACTGAAGCTTTCTTT.